The source of this T cell receptor beta chain is a study of response to subunit inactivated influenza vaccine. This CDR3 is built from 14 residues. The germline V gene encodes CDR1 MDHEN and CDR2 SYDVKM. V lost 6 bases and J lost 1, with 13 bases in between. TCRdb used MiXCR to reprocess the RT-PCR reads, holding one entry per CDR3 protein. The profile covers around 300,000 distinct CDR3 sequences, with around 20% appearing a single time and approximately 10% taken by the ten largest. With regard to this clonotype: Its antigen is unidentified.

Overall study results and limits: Few additional T cells are recruited per seasonal influenza vaccination, authors suggested.

Sequenced material: PBMCs from blood, taken about 19 months after vaccination. The clonotype was recovered from a man aged 50 to 69 who received an inactivated influenza vaccine. This chain uses TRBV28 with TRBJ2-7; D tentatively reads TRBD1 or TRBD2 (5 bases each). As DNA, the CDR3 is TGTGCCAGCAGGCCCTCCGGGGCATCCTACGAGCAGTACTTC. This gives the protein CASRPSGASYEQYF.